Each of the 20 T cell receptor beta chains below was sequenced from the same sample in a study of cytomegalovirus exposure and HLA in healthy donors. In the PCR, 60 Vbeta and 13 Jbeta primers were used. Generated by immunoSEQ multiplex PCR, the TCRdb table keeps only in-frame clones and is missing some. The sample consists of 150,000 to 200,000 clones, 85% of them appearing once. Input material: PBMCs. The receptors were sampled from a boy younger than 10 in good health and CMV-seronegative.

The DNA for the CDR3 is TGTGCCAGCAGCCCAGATGTCAGCGGGAGGACGAGCTCCTACAATGAGCAGTTCTTC. This codes for CASSPDVSGRTSSYNEQFF. This rearrangement joins TRBV9 to TRBJ2-1, with 9 bases fitting TRBD2. V shed 4 bases and J 0 bases; nucleotides not matched to a gene: 14. The CDR3 is 19 residues long. CDR1 is SGDLS, CDR2 YYNGEE, per germline. Complete variable domain (other parts from reference TRBV9 and TRBJ2-1): DSGVTQTPKHLITATGQRVTLRCSPRSGDLSVYWYQQSLDQGLQFLIQYYNGEERAKGNILERFSAQQFPDLHSELNLSSLELGDSALYFCASSPDVSGRTSSYNEQFFGPGTRLTVL.

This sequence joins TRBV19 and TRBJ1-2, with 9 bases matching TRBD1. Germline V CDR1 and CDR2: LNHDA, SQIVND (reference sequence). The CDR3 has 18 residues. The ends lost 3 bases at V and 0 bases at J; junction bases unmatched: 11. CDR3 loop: CASSIEFLTGGPNYGYTF. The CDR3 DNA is TGTGCCAGTAGTATCGAGTTCTTAACAGGGGGCCCTAACTATGGCTACACCTTC.

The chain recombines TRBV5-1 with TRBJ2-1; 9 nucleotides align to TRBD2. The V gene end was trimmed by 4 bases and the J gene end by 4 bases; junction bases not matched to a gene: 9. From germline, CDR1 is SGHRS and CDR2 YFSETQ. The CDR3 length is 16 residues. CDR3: CASSPGGTSRYNEQFF. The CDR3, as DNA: TGCGCCAGCAGCCCGGGGGGGACTAGCAGATACAATGAGCAGTTCTTC.

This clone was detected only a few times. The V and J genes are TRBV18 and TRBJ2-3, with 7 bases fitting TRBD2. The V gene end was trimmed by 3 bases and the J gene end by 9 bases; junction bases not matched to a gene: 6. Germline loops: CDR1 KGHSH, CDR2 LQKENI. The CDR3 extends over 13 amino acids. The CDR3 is CASSPIREETQYF. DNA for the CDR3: TGTGCCAGCTCACCGATCCGGGAGGAGACGCAGTATTTT.

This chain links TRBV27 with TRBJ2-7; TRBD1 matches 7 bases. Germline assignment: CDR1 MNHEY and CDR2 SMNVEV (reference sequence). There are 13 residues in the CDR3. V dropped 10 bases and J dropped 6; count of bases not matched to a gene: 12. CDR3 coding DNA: TGTGCCACCGGGTTACACAGGGGTACCGAGCAGTACGTC. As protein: CATGLHRGTEQYV.

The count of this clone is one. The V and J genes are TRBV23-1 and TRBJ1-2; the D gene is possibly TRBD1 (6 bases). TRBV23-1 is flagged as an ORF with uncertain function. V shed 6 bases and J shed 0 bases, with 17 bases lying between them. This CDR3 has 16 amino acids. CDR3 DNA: TGCGCCAGCAGCCAAGCTCTACAGGGAGCTAACTATGGCTACACCTTC. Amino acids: CASSQALQGANYGYTF.

CDR3 sequence reads: CASSLSAGPLNEQYF. CDR3 coding DNA: TGTGCCAGCAGTTTATCGGCGGGACCGCTGAACGAGCAGTACTTC. V usage is TRBV27 and J usage is TRBJ2-7; weak D call: TRBD2 (6 bases). Per germline, CDR1 MNHEY and CDR2 SMNVEV (reference sequence). Trimming pared 0 bases from V and 5 bases from J, leaving 14 bases between. The CDR3 extends over 15 amino acids.

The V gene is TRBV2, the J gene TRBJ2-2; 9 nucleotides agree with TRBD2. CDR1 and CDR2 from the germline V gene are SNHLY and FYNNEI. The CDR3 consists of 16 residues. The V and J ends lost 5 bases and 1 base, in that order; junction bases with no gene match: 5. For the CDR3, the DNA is TGTGCCAGCAGTCCTAAAGCGGGAGGGAACACCGGGGAGCTGTTTTTT. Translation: CASSPKAGGNTGELFF. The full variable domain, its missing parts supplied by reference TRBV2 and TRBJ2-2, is EPEVTQTPSHQVTQMGQEVILRCVPISNHLYFYWYRQILGQKVEFLVSFYNNEISEKSEIFDDQFSVERPDGSNFTLKIRSTKLEDSAMYFCASSPKAGGNTGELFFGEGSRLTVL.

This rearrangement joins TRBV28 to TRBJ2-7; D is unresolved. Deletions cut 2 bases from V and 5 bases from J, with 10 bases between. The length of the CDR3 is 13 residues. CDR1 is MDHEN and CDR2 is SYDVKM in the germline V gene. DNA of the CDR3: TGTGCCAGCAGTTTAGGGCTTTTTGACGAGCAGTACGTC. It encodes CASSLGLFDEQYV.

The CDR3 DNA reads as TGTGCCAGCAGCGAAAGGTTAGGGGGCAATGAAAAACTGTTTTTT. The encoded protein is CASSERLGGNEKLFF. The genes are TRBV7-9 and TRBJ1-4, with 7 bases matching TRBD1. Germline lookup yields CDR1 SEHNR and CDR2 FQNEAQ (reference sequence). This CDR3 is 15 amino acids long. Trimming cost V 5 bases and J 5 bases; bases outside gene matches: 8.

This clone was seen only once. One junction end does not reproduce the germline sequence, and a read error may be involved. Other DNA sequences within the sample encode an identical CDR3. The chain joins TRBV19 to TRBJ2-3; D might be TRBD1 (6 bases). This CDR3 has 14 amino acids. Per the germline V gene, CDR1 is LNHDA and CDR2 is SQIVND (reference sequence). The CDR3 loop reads CASSPGQLTDTQYF. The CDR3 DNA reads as TGTGCCAGTAGTCCCGGACAGCTCACAGATACGCAGTACTTT.

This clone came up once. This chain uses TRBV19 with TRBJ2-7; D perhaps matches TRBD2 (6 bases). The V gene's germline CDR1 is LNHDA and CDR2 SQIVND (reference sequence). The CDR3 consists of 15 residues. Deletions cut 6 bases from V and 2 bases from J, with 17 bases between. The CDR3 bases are TGTGCCAGTAGCTCGACTAGGACCCTCGCCTACGAGCAGTACTTC. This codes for CASSSTRTLAYEQYF.

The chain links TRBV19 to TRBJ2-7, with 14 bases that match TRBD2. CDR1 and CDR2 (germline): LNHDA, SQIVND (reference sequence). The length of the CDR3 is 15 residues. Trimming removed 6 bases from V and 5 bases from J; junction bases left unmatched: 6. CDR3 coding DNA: TGTGCCAGTAGGAGACTAGCGGGAGGGCCGGACGAGCAGTACTTC. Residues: CASRRLAGGPDEQYF.

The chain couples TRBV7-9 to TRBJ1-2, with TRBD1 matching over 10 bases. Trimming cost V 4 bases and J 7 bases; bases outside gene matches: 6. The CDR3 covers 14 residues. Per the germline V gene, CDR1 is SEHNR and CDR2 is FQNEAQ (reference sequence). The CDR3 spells CASSSGQGVGGYTF. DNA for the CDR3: TGTGCCAGCAGCTCTGGACAGGGGGTCGGTGGCTACACCTTC. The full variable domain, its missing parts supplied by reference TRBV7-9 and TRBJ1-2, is DTGVSQNPRHKITKRGQNVTFRCDPISEHNRLYWYRQTLGQGPEFLTYFQNEAQLEKSRLLSDRFSAERPKGSFSTLEIQRTEQGDSAMYLCASSSGQGVGGYTFGSGTRLTVV.

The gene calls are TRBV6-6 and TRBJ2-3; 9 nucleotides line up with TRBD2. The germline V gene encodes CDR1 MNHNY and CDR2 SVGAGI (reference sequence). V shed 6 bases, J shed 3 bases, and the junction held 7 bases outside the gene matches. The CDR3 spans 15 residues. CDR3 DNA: TGTGCCAGCAGGATAGCGGGAGCAAGGACAGATACGCAGTATTTT. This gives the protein CASRIAGARTDTQYF.

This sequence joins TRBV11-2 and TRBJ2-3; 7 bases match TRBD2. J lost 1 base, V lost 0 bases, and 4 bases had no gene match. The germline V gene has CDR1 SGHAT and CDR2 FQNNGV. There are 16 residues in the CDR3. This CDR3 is CASSLDGSGGTDTQYF. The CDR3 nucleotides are TGTGCCAGCAGCTTAGATGGCAGCGGGGGCACAGATACGCAGTATTTT.

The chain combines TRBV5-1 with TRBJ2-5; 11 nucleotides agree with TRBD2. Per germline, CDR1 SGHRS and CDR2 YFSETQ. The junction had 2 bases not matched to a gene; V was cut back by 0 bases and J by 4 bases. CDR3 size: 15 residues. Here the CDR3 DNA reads TGCGCCAGCAGCTTGGTACTAGCGGGGGTAGAGACCCAGTACTTC. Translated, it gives CASSLVLAGVETQYF.

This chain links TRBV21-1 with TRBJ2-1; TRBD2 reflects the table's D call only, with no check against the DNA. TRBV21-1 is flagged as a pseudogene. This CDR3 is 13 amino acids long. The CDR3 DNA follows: TGTGCCAGCAGCTCGGGACTACCTAATGAGCAGTTCTTC. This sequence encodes CASSSGLPNEQFF.

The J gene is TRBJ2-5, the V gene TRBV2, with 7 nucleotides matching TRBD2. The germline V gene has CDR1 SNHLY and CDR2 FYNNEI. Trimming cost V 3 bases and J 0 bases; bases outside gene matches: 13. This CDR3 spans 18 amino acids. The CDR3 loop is CASSDSSGGRGYQETQYF. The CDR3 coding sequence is TGTGCCAGCAGTGATTCGTCCGGGGGGAGAGGGTACCAAGAGACCCAGTACTTC.

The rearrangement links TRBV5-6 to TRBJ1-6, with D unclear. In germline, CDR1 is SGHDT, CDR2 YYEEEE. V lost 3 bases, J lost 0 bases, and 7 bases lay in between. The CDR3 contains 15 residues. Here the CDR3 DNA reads TGTGCCAGCAGCTATTCATTCTCCTATAATTCACCCCTCCACTTT. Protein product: CASSYSFSYNSPLHF.